Sequencing of this T cell receptor (beta chain) was carried out in a study of cytomegalovirus exposure and HLA in healthy donors. The V and J ends lost 3 bases and 6 bases respectively, with 17 bases between them. This CDR3 spans 16 amino acids. Germline V CDR1 and CDR2: SNHLY, FYNNEI. Primers for the PCR totalled 60 Vbeta and 13 Jbeta. Repertoires were generated with immunoSEQ multiplex PCR, while TCRdb's copy carries only in-frame clones and drops some. The repertoire holds 200,000 to 250,000 clones, approximately 88% seen once, with about 0.77% in the top ten. This sequence joins TRBV2 and TRBJ2-2; D is perhaps TRBD2 (7 bases). This TCR came from a boy younger than 10 in good health and CMV-seronegative. Sequencing was performed on PBMCs. The CDR3 loop reads CASSEEGGLIAGELFF. The CDR3 DNA follows: TGTGCCAGCAGTGAGGAAGGGGGACTAATTGCCGGGGAGCTGTTTTTT.